The T cell receptor beta chain described here comes from a study of breast tumors, draining lymph nodes, adjacent tissues (dated by TCRdb to 2016 to 2018). For the study in its entirety: The study compared TCR beta repertoires across tumor, adjacent nontumor tissue and axillary lymph nodes from breast cancer patients. In human breast cancer, the study set out to assess how tumor, surrounding tissue and draining lymph node repertoires relate to one another and whether T cells might be exchanged between them. Overall results and qualifications from the work: In luminal-like breast cancer, tumor and nontumor tissue repertoires resembled each other significantly more than in basal-like breast cancer. The data were judged consistent with most tumor T cells deriving from the lymph node and then expanding within tumor tissue. The study presented the conclusion that tumor T cells originate in lymph nodes as consistent with a hypothesis, not as something directly demonstrated. T-cell repertoire diversity in tumors was found to be lower than in lymph nodes but higher than in nontumor tissue, and preferential V and J gene usage was observed.

Lymph node samples were obtained from the axillary draining lymph nodes of breast cancer patients. To note about this clonotype: There is no known antigen for this receptor. A read error may account for a junction end that differs from germline.

TCRdb shows the sequencer as Illumina HiSeq 2000. TCR beta chain libraries were generated by multiplex PCR amplification. High-throughput sequencing was used to analyze the amplified TCR beta chain products. Starting from the raw public reads, TCRdb applied fastp trimming at Q25, assembled clones with MiXCR and retained in-frame beta chains. Records with the same CDR3 protein are collapsed into one entry carrying the most frequent genes and DNA. A total of approximately 230,000 distinct CDR3 sequences appear in this sample, 34% of them only once. In total, the top ten clones hold approximately 3.5% of the sample. The sequencing sample was made of axillary lymph node tissue. The source of this sequence is a female donor with breast cancer. Some clones in this sample may be carry-over from other donors' samples.

Here the CDR3 is given as CATSNPGDREGPTGNTIYF. At the DNA level, the sequence is TGTGCCACCAGCAATCCCGGGGACAGGGAGGGCCCCACTGGAAACACCATATACTTT. The chain was built from TRBV15 and TRBJ1-3; TRBD1 aligns with 9 central bases. Inclusive of the bounding cysteine and phenylalanine, the CDR3 is 19 residues long. The kept DNA is CDR3 alone, 57 bases in frame from the first base. Per the germline V gene (reference sequence), LNHNV is the CDR1 and YYDKDF is the CDR2.